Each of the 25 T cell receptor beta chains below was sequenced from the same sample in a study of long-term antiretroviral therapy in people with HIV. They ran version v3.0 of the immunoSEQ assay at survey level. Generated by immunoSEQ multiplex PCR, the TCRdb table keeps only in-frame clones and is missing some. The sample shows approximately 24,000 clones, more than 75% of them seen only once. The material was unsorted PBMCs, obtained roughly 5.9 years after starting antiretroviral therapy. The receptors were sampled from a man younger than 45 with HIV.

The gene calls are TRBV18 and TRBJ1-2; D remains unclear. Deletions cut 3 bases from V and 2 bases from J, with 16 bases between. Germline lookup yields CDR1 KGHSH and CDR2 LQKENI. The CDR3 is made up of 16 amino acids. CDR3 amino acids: CASSPGPREGNYGYTF. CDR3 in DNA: TGTGCCAGCTCACCCGGCCCGAGGGAAGGGAACTATGGCTACACCTTC.

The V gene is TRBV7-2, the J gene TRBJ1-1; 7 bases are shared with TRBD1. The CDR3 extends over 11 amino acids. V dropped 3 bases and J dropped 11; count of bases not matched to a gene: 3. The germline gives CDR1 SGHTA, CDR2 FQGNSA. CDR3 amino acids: CASSFGTVAFF. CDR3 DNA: TGTGCCAGCAGCTTCGGGACAGTGGCTTTCTTT.

The DNA of the CDR3 is TGTGCCAGCAGCCCCGGGGGGCCCGGAGTTTCAGATACGCAGTATTTT. This sequence encodes CASSPGGPGVSDTQYF. The rearrangement joins TRBV13 to TRBJ2-3, with D possibly being TRBD2 (7 bases). This CDR3 spans 16 amino acids. Trimming took off 5 bases at V and 4 bases at J, with 19 bases between the two ends. Per the germline V gene, CDR1 is PRHDT and CDR2 is FYEKMQ (reference sequence).

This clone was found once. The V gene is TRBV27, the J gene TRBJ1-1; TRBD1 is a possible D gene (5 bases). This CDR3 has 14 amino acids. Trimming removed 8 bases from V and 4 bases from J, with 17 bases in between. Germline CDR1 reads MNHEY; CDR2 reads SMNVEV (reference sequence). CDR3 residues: CASYRRGSGTEAFF. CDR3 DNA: TGTGCCAGCTACCGGAGGGGCTCCGGCACTGAAGCTTTCTTT.

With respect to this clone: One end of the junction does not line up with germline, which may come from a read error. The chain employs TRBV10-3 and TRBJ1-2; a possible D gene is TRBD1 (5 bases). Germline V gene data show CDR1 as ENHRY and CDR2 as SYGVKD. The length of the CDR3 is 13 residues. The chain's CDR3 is CASSYGSGNGYTF. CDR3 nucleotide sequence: TGTGCCAGCAGTTACGGGTCAGGGAATGGCTACACCTTC.

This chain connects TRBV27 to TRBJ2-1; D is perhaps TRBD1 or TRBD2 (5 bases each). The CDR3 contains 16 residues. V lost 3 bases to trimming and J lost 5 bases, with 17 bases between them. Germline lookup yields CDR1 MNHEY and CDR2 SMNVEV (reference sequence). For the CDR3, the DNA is TGTGCCAGCAGTTTCATTGGGACCAGAACCGACAATGAGCAGTTCTTC. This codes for CASSFIGTRTDNEQFF.

CDR3 protein: CASSTMDRRNSTDTQYF. The CDR3 bases are TGTGCCAGCAGTACCATGGACAGGCGAAATAGCACAGATACGCAGTATTTT. This rearrangement joins TRBV28 to TRBJ2-3, with 7 bases that match TRBD1. In germline, CDR1 is MDHEN, CDR2 SYDVKM. The CDR3 extends over 17 amino acids. V lost 5 bases, J lost 0 bases, and 11 bases stayed unmatched.

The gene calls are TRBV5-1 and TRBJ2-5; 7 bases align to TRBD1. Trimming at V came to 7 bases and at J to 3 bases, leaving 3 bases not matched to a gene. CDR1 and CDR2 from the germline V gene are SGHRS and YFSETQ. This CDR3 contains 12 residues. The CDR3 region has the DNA TGCGCCAGCTCAACAGGGGAAGAGACCCAGTACTTC. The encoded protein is CASSTGEETQYF.

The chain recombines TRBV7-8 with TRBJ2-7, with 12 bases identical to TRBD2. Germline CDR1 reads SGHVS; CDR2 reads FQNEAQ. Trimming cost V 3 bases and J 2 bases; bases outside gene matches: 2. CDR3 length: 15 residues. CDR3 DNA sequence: TGTGCCAGCAGCTTGACTAGCGGGGGTACCTACGAGCAGTACTTC. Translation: CASSLTSGGTYEQYF.

The CDR3 region has the DNA TGTGCCAGCTCACCGGGGGGGGTCCACAATGAGCAGTTCTTC. Its protein is CASSPGGVHNEQFF. V is TRBV18 and J is TRBJ2-1; 7 bases map to TRBD2. The junction had 4 bases not matched to a gene; V was cut back by 3 bases and J by 5 bases. The CDR3 loop spans 14 amino acids. Germline lookup yields CDR1 KGHSH and CDR2 LQKENI.

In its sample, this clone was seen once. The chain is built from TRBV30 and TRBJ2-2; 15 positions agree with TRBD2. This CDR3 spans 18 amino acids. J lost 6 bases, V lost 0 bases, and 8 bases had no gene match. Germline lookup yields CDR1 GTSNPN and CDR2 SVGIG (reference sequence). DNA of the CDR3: TGTGCCTGGAGTGTACGAGGACTAGCGGGGGGGCTGTCCGGGGAGCTGTTTTTT. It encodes CAWSVRGLAGGLSGELFF.

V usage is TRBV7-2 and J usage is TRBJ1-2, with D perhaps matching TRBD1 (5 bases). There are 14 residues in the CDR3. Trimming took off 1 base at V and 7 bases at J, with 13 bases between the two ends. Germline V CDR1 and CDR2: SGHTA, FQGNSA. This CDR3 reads CASSLDRDGAGYTF. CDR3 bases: TGTGCCAGCAGCTTAGATCGTGATGGGGCTGGCTACACCTTC. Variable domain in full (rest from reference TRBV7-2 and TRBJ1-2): GAGVSQSPSNKVTEKGKDVELRCDPISGHTALYWYRQSLGQGLEFLIYFQGNSAPDKSGLPSDRFSAERTGGSVSTLTIQRTQQEDSAVYLCASSLDRDGAGYTFGSGTRLTVV.

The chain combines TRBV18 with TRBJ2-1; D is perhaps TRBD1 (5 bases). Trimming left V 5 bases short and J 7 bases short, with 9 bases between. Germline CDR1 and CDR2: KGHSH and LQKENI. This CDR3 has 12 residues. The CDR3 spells CASSIQVNEQFF. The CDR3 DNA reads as TGTGCCAGCTCAATACAGGTTAATGAGCAGTTCTTC.

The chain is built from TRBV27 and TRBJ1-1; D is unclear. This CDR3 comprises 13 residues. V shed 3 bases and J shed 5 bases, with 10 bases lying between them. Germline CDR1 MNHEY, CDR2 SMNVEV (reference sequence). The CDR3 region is CASSLYLGTEAFF. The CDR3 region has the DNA TGTGCCAGCAGTTTGTATCTGGGGACTGAAGCTTTCTTT.

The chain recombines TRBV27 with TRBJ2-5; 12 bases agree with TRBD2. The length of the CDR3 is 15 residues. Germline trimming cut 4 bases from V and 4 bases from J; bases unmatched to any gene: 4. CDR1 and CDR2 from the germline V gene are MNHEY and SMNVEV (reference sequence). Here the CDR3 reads CASSSPGLAGETQYF. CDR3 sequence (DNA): TGTGCCAGCAGTTCACCGGGACTAGCGGGAGAGACCCAGTACTTC.

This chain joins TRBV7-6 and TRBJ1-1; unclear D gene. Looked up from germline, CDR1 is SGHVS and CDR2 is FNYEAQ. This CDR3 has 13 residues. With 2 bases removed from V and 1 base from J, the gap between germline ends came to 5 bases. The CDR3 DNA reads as TGTGCCAGCAGCTTAAATGGGAACACTGAAGCTTTCTTT. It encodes CASSLNGNTEAFF.

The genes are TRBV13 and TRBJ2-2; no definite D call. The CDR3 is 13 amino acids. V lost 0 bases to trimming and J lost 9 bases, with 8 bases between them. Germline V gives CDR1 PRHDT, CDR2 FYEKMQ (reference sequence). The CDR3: CASSLGTDRELFF. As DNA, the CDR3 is TGTGCCAGCAGCTTAGGCACTGACCGGGAGCTGTTTTTT.

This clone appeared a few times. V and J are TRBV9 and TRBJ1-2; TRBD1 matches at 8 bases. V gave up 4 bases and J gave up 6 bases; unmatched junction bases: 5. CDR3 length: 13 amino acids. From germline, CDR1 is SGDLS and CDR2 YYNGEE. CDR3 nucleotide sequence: TGTGCCAGCAGCCTCAGGGGGCCGCATGGCTACACCTTC. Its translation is CASSLRGPHGYTF.

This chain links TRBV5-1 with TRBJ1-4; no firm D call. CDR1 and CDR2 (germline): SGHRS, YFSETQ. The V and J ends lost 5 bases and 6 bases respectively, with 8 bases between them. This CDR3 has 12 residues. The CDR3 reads CASRGVDEKLFF. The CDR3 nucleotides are TGCGCCAGCAGGGGAGTAGATGAAAAACTGTTTTTT.

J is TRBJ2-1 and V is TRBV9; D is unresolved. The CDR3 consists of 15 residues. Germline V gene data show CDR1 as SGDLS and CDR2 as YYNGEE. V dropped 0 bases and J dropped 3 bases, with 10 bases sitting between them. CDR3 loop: CASSVVRPFYNEQFF. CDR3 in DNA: TGTGCCAGCAGCGTAGTTAGGCCCTTCTACAATGAGCAGTTCTTC.

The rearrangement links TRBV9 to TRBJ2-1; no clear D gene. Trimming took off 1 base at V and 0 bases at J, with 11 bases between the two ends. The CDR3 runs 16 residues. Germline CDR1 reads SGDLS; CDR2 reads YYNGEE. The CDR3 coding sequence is TGTGCCAGCAGCGTACAAGCCGACCCCTCCTACAATGAGCAGTTCTTC. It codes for CASSVQADPSYNEQFF. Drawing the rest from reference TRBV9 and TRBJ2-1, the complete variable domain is DSGVTQTPKHLITATGQRVTLRCSPRSGDLSVYWYQQSLDQGLQFLIQYYNGEERAKGNILERFSAQQFPDLHSELNLSSLELGDSALYFCASSVQADPSYNEQFFGPGTRLTVL.

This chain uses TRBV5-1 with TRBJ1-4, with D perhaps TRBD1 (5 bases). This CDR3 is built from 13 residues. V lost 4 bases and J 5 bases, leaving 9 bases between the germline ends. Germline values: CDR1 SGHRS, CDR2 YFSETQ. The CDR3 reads CASSRGGNEKLFF. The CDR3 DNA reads TGCGCCAGCAGCAGGGGTGGGAATGAAAAACTGTTTTTT.

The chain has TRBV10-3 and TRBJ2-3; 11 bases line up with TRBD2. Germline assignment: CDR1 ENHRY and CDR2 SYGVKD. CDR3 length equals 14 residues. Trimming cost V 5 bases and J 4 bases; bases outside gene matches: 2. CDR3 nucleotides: TGTGCCATCAGTATTAGCGGGGGGGCAGATACGCAGTATTTT. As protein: CAISISGGADTQYF.

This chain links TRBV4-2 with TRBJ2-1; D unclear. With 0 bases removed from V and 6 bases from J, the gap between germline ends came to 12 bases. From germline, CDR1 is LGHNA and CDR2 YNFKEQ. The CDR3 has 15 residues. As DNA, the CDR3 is TGTGCCAGCAGCCAAGAGGCCTCCTCGGCCAATGAGCAGTTCTTC. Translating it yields CASSQEASSANEQFF.

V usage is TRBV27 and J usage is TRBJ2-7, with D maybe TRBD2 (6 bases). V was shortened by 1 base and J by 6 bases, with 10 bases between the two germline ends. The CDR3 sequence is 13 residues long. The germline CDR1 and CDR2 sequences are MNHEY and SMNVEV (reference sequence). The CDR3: CASSLWGEAEQYF. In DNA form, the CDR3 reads TGTGCCAGCAGTTTATGGGGGGAGGCCGAGCAGTACTTC.